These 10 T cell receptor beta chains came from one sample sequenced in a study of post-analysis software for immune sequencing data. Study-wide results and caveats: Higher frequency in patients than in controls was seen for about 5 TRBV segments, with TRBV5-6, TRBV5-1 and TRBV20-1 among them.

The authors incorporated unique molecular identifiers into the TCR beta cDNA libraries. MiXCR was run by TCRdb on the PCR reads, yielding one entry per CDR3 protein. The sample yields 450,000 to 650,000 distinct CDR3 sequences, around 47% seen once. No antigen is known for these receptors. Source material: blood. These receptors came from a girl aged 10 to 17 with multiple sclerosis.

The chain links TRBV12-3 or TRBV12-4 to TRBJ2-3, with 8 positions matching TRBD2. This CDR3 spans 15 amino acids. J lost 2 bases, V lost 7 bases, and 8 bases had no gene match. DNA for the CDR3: TGTGCCAGCACCCCCGGGACTAGTCCCACAGATACGCAGTATTTT. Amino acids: CASTPGTSPTDTQYF.

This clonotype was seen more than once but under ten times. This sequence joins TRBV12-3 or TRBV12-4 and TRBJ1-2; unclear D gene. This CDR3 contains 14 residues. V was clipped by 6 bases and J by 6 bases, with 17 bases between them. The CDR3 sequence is CASSSGFPENGYTF. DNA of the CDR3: TGTGCCAGCAGCTCCGGGTTTCCGGAGAATGGCTACACCTTC.

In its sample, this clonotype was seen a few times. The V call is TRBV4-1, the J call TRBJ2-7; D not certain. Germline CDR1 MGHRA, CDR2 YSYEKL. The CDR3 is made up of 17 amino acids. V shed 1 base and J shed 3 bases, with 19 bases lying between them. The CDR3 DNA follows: TGCGCCAGCAGCCAAGCCCCAACCCGGGCCTTGTTCTACGAGCAGTACTTC. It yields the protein CASSQAPTRALFYEQYF.

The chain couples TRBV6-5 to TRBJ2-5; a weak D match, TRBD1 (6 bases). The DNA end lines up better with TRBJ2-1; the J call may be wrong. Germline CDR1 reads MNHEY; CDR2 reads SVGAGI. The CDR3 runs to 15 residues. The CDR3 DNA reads TGTGCCAGCAGTTTTCAGGGGAGACCCCAAGAGACCCAGTTCTTC. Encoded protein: CASSFQGRPQETQFF.

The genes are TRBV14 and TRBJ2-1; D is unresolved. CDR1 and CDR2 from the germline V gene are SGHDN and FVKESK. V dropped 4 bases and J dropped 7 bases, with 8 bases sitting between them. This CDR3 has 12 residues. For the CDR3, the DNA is TGTGCCAGCAGCCGTCCCGAGAATGAGCAGTTCTTC. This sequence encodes CASSRPENEQFF.

The CDR3 protein is CASKTNYGYTF. The CDR3 bases are TGTGCCAGCAAGACGAACTATGGCTACACCTTC. The chain joins TRBV6-1 to TRBJ1-2; D unclear. The CDR3 is 11 residues long. The ends were cut back, 7 bases at V and 2 bases at J, with 5 bases in the middle. Germline assignment: CDR1 MNHNS and CDR2 SASEGT.

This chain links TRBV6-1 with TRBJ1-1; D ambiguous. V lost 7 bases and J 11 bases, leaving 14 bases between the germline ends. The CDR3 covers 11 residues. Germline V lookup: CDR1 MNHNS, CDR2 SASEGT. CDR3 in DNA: TGTGCCAGCAAGACGGACCTGGCGGCTTTCTTT. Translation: CASKTDLAAFF.

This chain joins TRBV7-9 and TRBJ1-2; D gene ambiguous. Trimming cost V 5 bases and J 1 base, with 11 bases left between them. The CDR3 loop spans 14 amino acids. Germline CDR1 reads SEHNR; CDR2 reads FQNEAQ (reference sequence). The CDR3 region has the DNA TGTGCCAGCAGCCCTACGAGGGATAACTATGGCTACACCTTC. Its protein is CASSPTRDNYGYTF.

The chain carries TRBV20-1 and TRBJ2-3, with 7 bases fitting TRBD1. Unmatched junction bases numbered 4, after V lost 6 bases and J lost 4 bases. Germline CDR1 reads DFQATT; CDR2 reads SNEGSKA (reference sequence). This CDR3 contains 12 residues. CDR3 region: CSAQTGSDTQYF. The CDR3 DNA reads TGCAGTGCGCAGACAGGGTCAGATACGCAGTATTTT.

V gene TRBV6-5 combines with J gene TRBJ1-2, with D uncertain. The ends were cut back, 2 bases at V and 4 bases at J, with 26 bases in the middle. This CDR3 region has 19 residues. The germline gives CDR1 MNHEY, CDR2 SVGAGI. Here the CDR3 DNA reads TGTGCCAGCAGTTACGAGGGAAACTATCCCGGGTTAGGACTCTATGGCTACACCTTC. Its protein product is CASSYEGNYPGLGLYGYTF.